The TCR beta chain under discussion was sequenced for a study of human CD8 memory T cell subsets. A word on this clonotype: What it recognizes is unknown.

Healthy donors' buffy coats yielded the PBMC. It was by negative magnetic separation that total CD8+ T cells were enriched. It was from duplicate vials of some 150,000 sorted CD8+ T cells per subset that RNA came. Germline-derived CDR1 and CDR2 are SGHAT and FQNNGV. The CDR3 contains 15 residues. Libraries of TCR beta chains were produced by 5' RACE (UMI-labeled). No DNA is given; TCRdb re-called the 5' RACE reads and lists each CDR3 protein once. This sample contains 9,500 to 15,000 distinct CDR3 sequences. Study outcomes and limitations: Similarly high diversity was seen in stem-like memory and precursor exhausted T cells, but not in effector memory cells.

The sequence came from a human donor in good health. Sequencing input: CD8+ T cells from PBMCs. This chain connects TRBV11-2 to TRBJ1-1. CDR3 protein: CASSLSEGLHTEAFF.